Presented here are 5 T cell receptor beta chains from one specimen sequenced in a study of CD8 T cells in ankylosing spondylitis. Findings and limits, study-wide: A motif of eight highly homologous TCR beta variants was seen as apparently characteristic of ankylosing spondylitis blood.

TCRdb reprocessed the 5' RACE reads with MiXCR, giving one entry per CDR3 protein. The top ten hold around a fifth of the sample, which has under 950,000 distinct CDR3 sequences, 15% to 20% seen once. These receptors' antigens are unknown. Specimen: blood, either unsorted or a sorted T cell fraction (not recorded which). These receptors originate from a male donor with ankylosing spondylitis.

This rearrangement joins TRBV5-1 to TRBJ1-6; 11 nucleotides line up with TRBD1. The V gene end was trimmed by 3 bases and the J gene end by 7 bases; junction bases not matched to a gene: 9. This CDR3 is built from 17 residues. Germline V gives CDR1 SGHRS, CDR2 YFSETQ. The chain's CDR3 is CASSSTGQGVTNSPLHF. The DNA of the CDR3 is TGCGCCAGCAGCTCGACGGGACAGGGGGTAACGAATTCACCCCTCCACTTT.

The chain links TRBV7-9 to TRBJ2-7; TRBD1 matches 9 bases. The CDR3 has 15 residues. The J segment lost 6 bases and the V segment lost 5 bases, leaving 11 bases of the junction unmatched. The germline CDR1 and CDR2 sequences are SEHNR and FQNEAQ (reference sequence). The CDR3: CASSPRDRAPSEQYF. CDR3 nucleotides: TGTGCCAGCAGCCCGAGGGACAGGGCCCCCTCCGAGCAGTACTTC.

This clonotype was picked up a small number of times. The rearrangement links TRBV4-3 to TRBJ2-1; 13 bases agree with TRBD2. The germline V gene has CDR1 LGHNA and CDR2 YSLEER. The CDR3 totals 17 residues. V was clipped by 3 bases and J by 7 bases; unmatched bases: 9. CDR3 bases: TGCGCCAGCAGCCATCGGACTAGCGGGAGCTTGGGAAATGAGCAGTTCTTC. Residues: CASSHRTSGSLGNEQFF.

This clonotype was counted only a few times. The rearrangement joins TRBV9 to TRBJ1-2, with a possible D match to TRBD1 (6 bases). This CDR3 has 14 residues. The germline V gene encodes CDR1 SGDLS and CDR2 YYNGEE. Trimming took 3 bases from V and 2 from J, leaving 11 bases between them. CDR3: CASSADGQNYGYTF. The DNA of the CDR3 is TGTGCCAGCAGCGCGGATGGACAGAACTATGGCTACACCTTC.

The sample holds a few counts of this clonotype. This chain joins TRBV20-1 and TRBJ2-7; 7 nucleotides line up with TRBD2. Germline V CDR1 and CDR2: DFQATT, SNEGSKA (reference sequence). Unmatched junction bases numbered 5, after V lost 0 bases and J lost 3 bases. The CDR3 consists of 14 residues. This CDR3 reads CSARDLTSFYEQYF. The CDR3 DNA reads as TGCAGTGCTAGAGATCTGACTAGCTTCTACGAGCAGTACTTC.